Given below is one T cell receptor (beta chain) in context. Authors' processing steps: Amplification of reference gene primers was used by the study to estimate nucleated cell counts. The data were produced by immunoSEQ multiplex PCR, yet TCRdb's version contains in-frame clones alone and is incomplete. The DNA gave D and trimming, while V, J and clone size come from that table. The sample lists a few hundred thousand clones, 88% occurring once. These data come from a study of blood T cell repertoires in COVID-19. Study background: Sites across the United States, Italy and Spain contributed samples from acute and convalescent COVID-19. Sources were T cells, B-cell-depleted T cells, or PBMCs; the material itself was cDNA or gDNA.

V was pared by 1 base and J by 5 bases, with 10 bases of the junction left unmatched. The CDR3 loop spans 17 amino acids. The germline CDR1 and CDR2 sequences are MGHDK and SYGVNS. The sample comprised peripheral blood. This clonotype originated in a middle-aged woman who had recovered from COVID-19. The V and J genes are TRBV25-1 and TRBJ1-1; 10 bases map to TRBD1. The CDR3 sequence is CASSEFGGTGEFTEAFF. In DNA form, the CDR3 reads TGTGCCAGCAGTGAATTCGGTGGGACAGGGGAATTTACTGAAGCTTTCTTT.